The text below deals with one T cell receptor (beta chain). Its antigen is not known. Sequencing relied on a cDNA template that was reverse transcribed from extracted RNA. Measured with immunoSEQ multiplex PCR; TCRdb has only the in-frame clones, and not every one. The repertoire holds more than 100,000 clones, with approximately 90% as singletons. This sample's treatment: oral pan-JAK inhibitor, 5-10 mg twice daily. This sample is part of a study of CD8+ T cells in alopecia areata. Study details: The study gave treated patients oral tofacitinib at 5 to 10 mg twice daily. Percent of scalp involved defined treated patients' severity scores. Study-level points and caveats: There were also resident alphabeta T cells of normal skin sequenced in scalp samples.

Source: CD8+ T cells sorted from blood, taken between weeks 30 and 35, from a patient treated with tofacitinib. The TCR sequence derives from a human donor with alopecia areata.

This CDR3 is CASTGTSGVIYNEQFF. The CDR3 DNA sequence: TGTGCCAGCACCGGGACTAGCGGGGTGATCTACAATGAGCAGTTCTTC. This chain connects TRBV2 to TRBJ2-1; TRBD2 aligns across 13 bases. The V segment lost 7 bases and the J segment 3 bases; nucleotides outside the gene matches: 6. Germline V gives CDR1 SNHLY, CDR2 FYNNEI. The CDR3 loop spans 16 amino acids.